The clone carrying this T cell receptor (beta chain) was counted between two and nine times. V lost 7 bases and J lost 5, with 17 bases in between. Germline V gives CDR1 MDHEN, CDR2 SYDVKM. The CDR3 length is 14 residues. A sample-barcoded 5' primer and a J-beta primer mix were used in a second PCR of roughly 7 to 11 cycles. MiXCR was run by TCRdb on the 5' RACE reads, yielding one entry per CDR3 protein. The table lists about 1.6 million distinct CDR3 sequences, roughly 30% of them singletons. This sample was taken from a study of blood T cells in healthy people across ages. This chain joins TRBV28 and TRBJ2-5; D may be TRBD2 (6 bases). The specimen sequenced was blood. The TCR was taken from a woman younger than 45 in good health. CDR3 loop: CASTLPGVGETQYF. The CDR3, as DNA: TGTGCCAGCACCCTACCGGGGGTCGGGGAGACCCAGTACTTC.